This T cell receptor beta chain was recovered during a study of T cells in Graves' hyperthyroidism and ophthalmopathy. This clonotype was counted ten times or more. At one end the junction does not follow the germline gene, possibly because of a read error. The TCR beta CDR3 regions underwent amplification using RNA transcripts as the source. HTBI primers were used for first-round RT-PCR of the TCR CDR3. TCRdb reprocessed the multiplex PCR reads with MiXCR, giving one entry per CDR3 protein. The table shows 360,000 or so distinct CDR3 sequences, with over 15% occurring only once. CDR3 size: 14 residues. Germline values: CDR1 KGHDR, CDR2 SFDVKD.

Sequencing input: blood. This receptor was taken from a woman aged 40 to 55 with Graves' ophthalmopathy. The J gene is TRBJ1-5, the V gene TRBV24-1; a weak D match, TRBD1 (5 bases). This CDR3 reads CATSGAGSNQPQHF. CDR3 coding DNA: TGTGCCACTTCAGGCGCAGGGAGCAATCAACCCCAGCATTTT.